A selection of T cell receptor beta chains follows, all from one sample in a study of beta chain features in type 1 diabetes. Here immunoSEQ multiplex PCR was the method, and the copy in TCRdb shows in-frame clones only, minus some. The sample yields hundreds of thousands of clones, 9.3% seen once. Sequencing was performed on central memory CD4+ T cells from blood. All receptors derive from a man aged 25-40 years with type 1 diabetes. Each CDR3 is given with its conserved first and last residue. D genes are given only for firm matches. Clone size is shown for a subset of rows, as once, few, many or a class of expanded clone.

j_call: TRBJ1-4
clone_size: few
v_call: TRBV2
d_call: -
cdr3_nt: TGTGCCAGCAGTGAACTGGCGGAGGCCGCGGAAAAACTGTTTTTT
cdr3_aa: CASSELAEAAEKLFF

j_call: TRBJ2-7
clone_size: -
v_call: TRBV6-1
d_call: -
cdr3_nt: TGTGCCAGCAGTGAGGGCTCCTACGAGCAGTACTTC
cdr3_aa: CASSEGSYEQYF

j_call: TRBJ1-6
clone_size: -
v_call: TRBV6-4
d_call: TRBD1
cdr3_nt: TGTGCCAGCAGTGAAGGACAGGGCGGTTCACCCCTCCACTTT
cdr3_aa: CASSEGQGGSPLHF

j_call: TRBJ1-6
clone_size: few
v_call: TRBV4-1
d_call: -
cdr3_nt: TGCGCCAGCAGCCAAGACTTTCAGGCAGAGAATTCACCCCTCCACTTT
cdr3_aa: CASSQDFQAENSPLHF

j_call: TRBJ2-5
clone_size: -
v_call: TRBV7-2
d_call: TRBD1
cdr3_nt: TGTGCCAGCAGCTTAACGTGGGGACAGGGTCAAGAGACCCAGTACTTC
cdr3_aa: CASSLTWGQGQETQYF

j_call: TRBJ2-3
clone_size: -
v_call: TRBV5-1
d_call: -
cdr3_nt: TGCGCCAGCAGCTTGGCACAGGGAGACACAGATACGCAGTATTTT
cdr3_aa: CASSLAQGDTDTQYF

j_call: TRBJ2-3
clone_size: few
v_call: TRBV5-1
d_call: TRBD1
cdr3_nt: TGCGCCAGCAGCTTGGGGGACAGACACACAGATACGCAGTATTTT
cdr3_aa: CASSLGDRHTDTQYF

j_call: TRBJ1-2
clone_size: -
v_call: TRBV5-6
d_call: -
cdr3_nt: TGTGCCACCTATCTGGGGGGTATGGTGAATGGCTACACCTTC
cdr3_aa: CATYLGGMVNGYTF

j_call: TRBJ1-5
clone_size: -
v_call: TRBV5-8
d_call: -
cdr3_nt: TGTGCCAGCAGCTTGTCGGGGCAGGGCGGACAGCCCCAGCATTTT
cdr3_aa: CASSLSGQGGQPQHF

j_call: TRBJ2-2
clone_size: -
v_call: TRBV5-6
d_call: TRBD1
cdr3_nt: TGTGCCAGCAGACGAGCAGACAGGGGTTACCCCGGGGAGCTGTTTTTT
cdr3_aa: CASRRADRGYPGELFF

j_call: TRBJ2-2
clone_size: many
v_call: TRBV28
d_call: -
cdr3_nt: TGTGCCAGCAGATACAGGAACACCGGGGAGCTGTTTTTT
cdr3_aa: CASRYRNTGELFF

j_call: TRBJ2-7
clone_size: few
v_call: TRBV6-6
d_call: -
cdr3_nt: TGTGCCAGCAGTTTGGGGGACGTCTACGAGCAGTACTTC
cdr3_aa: CASSLGDVYEQYF

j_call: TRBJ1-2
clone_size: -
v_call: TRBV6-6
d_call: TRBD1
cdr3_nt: TGTGCCAGCAGTACCGGGACAGCCTATGGCTACACCTTC
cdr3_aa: CASSTGTAYGYTF

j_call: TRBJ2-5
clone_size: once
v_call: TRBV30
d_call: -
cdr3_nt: TGTGCCTGGAGTGTACAAGAGCAAGAGACCCAGTACTTC
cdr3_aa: CAWSVQEQETQYF

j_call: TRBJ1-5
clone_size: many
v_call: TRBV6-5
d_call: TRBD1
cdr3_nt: TGTGCCAGCAGTAGGACAGGGGCCCAGCCCCAGCATTTT
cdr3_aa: CASSRTGAQPQHF

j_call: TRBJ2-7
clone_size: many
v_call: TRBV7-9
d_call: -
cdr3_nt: TGTGCCAGCAGCTTAGGCCAGGGGTTCCACGAGCAGTACTTC
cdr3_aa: CASSLGQGFHEQYF

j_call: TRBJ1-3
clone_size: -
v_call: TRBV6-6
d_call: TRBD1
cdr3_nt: TGTGCCAGCAGTTCGGGACAGGCTTCTGGAAACACCATATATTTT
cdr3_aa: CASSSGQASGNTIYF

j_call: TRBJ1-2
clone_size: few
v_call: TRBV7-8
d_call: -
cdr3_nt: TGTGCCAGCAGCGCAGCGGGGCTCTATGGCTACACCTTC
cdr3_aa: CASSAAGLYGYTF

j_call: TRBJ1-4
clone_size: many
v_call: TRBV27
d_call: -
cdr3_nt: TGTGCCAGCAGTTTGAGGACCGGGATTCTAGAAAAACTGTTTTTT
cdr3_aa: CASSLRTGILEKLFF

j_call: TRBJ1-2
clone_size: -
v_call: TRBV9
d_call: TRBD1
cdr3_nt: TGTGCCAGCTCCCCCGGGACAGTCTATGGCTACACCTTC
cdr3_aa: CASSPGTVYGYTF

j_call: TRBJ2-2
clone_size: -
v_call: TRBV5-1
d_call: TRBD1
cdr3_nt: TGCGCCAGCAGCTTACAGGGGACGAACACCGGGGAGCTGTTTTTT
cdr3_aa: CASSLQGTNTGELFF

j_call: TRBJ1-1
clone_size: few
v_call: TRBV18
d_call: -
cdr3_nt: TGTGCCAGCTCACGGACAGAGAACACTGAAGCTTTCTTT
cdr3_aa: CASSRTENTEAFF

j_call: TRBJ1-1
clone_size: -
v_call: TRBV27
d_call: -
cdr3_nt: TGTGCCAGCAGCTCCGGGTACACTGAAGCTTTCTTT
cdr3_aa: CASSSGYTEAFF

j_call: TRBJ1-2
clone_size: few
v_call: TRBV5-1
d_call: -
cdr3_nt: TGCGCCAGCAGCTTGTCGGGACAAGGCCTCCCAAACTATGGCTACACCTTC
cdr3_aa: CASSLSGQGLPNYGYTF

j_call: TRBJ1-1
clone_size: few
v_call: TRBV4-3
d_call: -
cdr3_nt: TGCGCCAGCAGCCAAGAAGGTTATGGCACTGAAGCTTTCTTT
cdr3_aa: CASSQEGYGTEAFF

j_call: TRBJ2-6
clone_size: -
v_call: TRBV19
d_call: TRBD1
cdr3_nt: TGTGCCTCAGGACAGGAGGCTTCTGGGGCCAACGTCCTGACTTTC
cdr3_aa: CASGQEASGANVLTF

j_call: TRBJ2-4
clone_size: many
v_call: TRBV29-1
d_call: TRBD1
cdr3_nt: TGCAGCGTTGGGGGACAGGGCTTCATTCAGTACTTC
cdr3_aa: CSVGGQGFIQYF

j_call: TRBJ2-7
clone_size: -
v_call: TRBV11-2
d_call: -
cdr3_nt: TGTGCCAGCAGCTTGCTTCCCCGCGGTGGCGGTGGGGGAGAGCAGTACTTC
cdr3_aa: CASSLLPRGGGGGEQYF

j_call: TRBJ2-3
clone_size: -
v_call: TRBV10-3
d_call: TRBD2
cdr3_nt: TGTGCCATCAGACGGGAGGGTACCCTCACAGATACGCAGTATTTT
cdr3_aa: CAIRREGTLTDTQYF

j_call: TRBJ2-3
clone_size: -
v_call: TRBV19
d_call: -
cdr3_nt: TGTGCCAGTAGTGGGCAGGCTAGCACAGATACGCAGTATTTT
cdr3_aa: CASSGQASTDTQYF

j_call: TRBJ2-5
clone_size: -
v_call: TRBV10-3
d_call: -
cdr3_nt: TGTGCCATCAGTGAGTCGGCTAACCCCGAAGAGACCCAGTACTTC
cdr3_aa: CAISESANPEETQYF

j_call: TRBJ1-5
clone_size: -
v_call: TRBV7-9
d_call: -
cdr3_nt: TGTGCCAGCAGTGGAACTCCTCCTTATAGCAATCAGCCCCAGCATTTT
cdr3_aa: CASSGTPPYSNQPQHF

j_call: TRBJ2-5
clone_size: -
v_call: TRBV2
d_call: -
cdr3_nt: TGTGCCAGCCTCTCGAGGAACCAAGAGACCCAGTACTTC
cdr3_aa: CASLSRNQETQYF

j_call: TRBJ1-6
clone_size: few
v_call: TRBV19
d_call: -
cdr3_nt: TGTGCCAGTAGAGATCGAGGAGGGCAAAATTCACCCCTCCACTTT
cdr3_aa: CASRDRGGQNSPLHF

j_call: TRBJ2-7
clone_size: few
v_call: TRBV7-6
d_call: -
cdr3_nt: TGTGCCAGCAGCCCGGCGCTTTACGAGCAGTACTTC
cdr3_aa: CASSPALYEQYF

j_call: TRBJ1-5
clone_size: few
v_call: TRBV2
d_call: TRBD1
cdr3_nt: TGTGCCAGCAGTCCGGACAGGGTGGGCAATCAGCCCCAGCATTTT
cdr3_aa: CASSPDRVGNQPQHF

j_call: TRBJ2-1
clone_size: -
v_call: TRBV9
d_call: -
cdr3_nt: TGTGCCAGCAGCGTAGGCGGACCCAACAATGAGCAGTTCTTC
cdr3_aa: CASSVGGPNNEQFF

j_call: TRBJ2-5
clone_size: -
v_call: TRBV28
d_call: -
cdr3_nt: TGTGCCAGCAGTTTGACTGAAGAGACCCAGTACTTC
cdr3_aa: CASSLTEETQYF

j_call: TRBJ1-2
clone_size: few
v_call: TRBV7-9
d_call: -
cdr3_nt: TGTGCCAGCAGCTTAACTGGAACAGAAAGCGGAGGCTACACCTTC
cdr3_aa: CASSLTGTESGGYTF

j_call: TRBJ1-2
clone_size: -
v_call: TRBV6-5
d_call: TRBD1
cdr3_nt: TGTGCCAGCCGACACGACAGGGATGGCTACACCTTC
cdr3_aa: CASRHDRDGYTF

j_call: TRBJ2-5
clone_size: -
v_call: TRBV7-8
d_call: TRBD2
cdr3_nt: TGTGCCAGCAGCTTAGCGGGTAGTTGGGAGGGCGAGACCCAGTACTTC
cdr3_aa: CASSLAGSWEGETQYF